This is a list of T cell receptor beta chains from one sample in a study of T cells in localized non-small cell lung cancer. The data were produced by immunoSEQ multiplex PCR, yet TCRdb's version contains in-frame clones alone and is incomplete. The table includes tens of thousands of clones, over 80% detected once. The material was peripheral blood mononuclear cells, obtained before any cancer treatment. The receptors shown here come from a man aged 40 to 69 with stage III lung adenocarcinoma. The CDR3 runs from the conserved cysteine through the conserved F or W. D genes are given only for firm matches. Clone sizes are given selectively: once, few, many, or a class where the clone is expanded.

j_gene	v_gene	abundance	len	d_gene	CDR3aa	CDR3nt
TRBJ1-1	TRBV29-1	-	14	-	CSVQGQRGNTEAFF	TGCAGCGTTCAGGGACAACGGGGGAACACTGAAGCTTTCTTT
TRBJ2-7	TRBV30	-	16	-	CAWSRGSGGSSYEQYF	TGTGCCTGGAGTAGGGGGTCCGGGGGGAGTTCCTACGAGCAGTACTTC
TRBJ1-1	TRBV9	once	16	-	CASSVGSNLRNTEAFF	TGTGCCAGCAGCGTAGGATCAAACCTAAGGAACACTGAAGCTTTCTTT
TRBJ1-6	TRBV9	-	13	-	CASSEGPNSPLHF	TGTGCCAGCAGCGAGGGGCCTAATTCACCCCTCCACTTT
TRBJ1-4	TRBV7-9	few	15	TRBD1	CASSSPTGYNEKLFF	TGTGCCAGCAGCTCCCCGACAGGGTATAATGAAAAACTGTTTTTT
TRBJ2-1	TRBV7-8	-	12	-	CASSLPEGEQFF	TGTGCCAGCAGCTTACCCGAAGGTGAGCAGTTCTTC
TRBJ1-3	TRBV7-7	-	16	-	CASSAGWGASGNTIYF	TGTGCCAGCAGCGCCGGGTGGGGGGCCTCTGGAAACACCATATATTTT
TRBJ2-1	TRBV5-1	-	14	TRBD2	CASRLAGGGSEQFF	TGCGCCAGCAGACTAGCGGGAGGAGGGTCTGAGCAGTTCTTC
TRBJ1-6	TRBV6-5	-	15	-	CASSYSIQYNSPLHF	TGTGCCAGCAGTTACTCGATACAGTATAATTCACCCCTCCACTTT
TRBJ2-7	TRBV7-2	-	15	TRBD1	CASSFMQGGLSEQYF	TGTGCCAGCAGTTTTATGCAAGGGGGCCTCTCCGAGCAGTACTTC
TRBJ2-2	TRBV29-1	-	12	-	CSGLQDTGELFF	TGCAGCGGCCTACAGGACACCGGGGAGCTGTTTTTT
TRBJ1-6	TRBV28	-	14	-	CASTYPRDASPLHF	TGTGCCAGCACCTACCCCCGGGACGCTTCACCCCTCCACTTT
TRBJ2-7	TRBV29-1	-	14	TRBD2	CSVVPWTSNSEQYF	TGCAGCGTGGTACCTTGGACTAGCAACAGCGAGCAGTACTTC
TRBJ1-5	TRBV7-2	medium-sized	14	TRBD1	CASSPDRYNQPQHF	TGTGCCAGCAGCCCGGACAGGTATAATCAGCCCCAGCATTTT
TRBJ1-1	TRBV10-2	-	12	-	CASSEKDAEAFF	TGCGCCAGCAGTGAGAAGGACGCTGAAGCTTTCTTT
TRBJ2-3	TRBV5-4	-	16	TRBD2	CASSQGTSGSTDTQYF	TGTGCCAGCAGCCAAGGGACTAGCGGGAGCACAGATACGCAGTATTTT
TRBJ2-3	TRBV9	-	15	TRBD2	CASSVDVGGTDTQYF	TGTGCCAGCAGCGTAGATGTCGGGGGGACCGATACGCAGTATTTT
TRBJ1-6	TRBV11-3	few	13	-	CASSRGTDSPLHF	TGTGCCAGCAGCCGCGGGACGGATTCACCCCTCCACTTT
TRBJ2-7	TRBV19	few	12	-	CASSSGLHEQYF	TGTGCCAGTAGTTCCGGACTCCACGAGCAGTACTTC
TRBJ2-3	TRBV6-1	-	14	-	CASSEGLGTDTQYF	TGTGCCAGCAGTGAAGGTCTCGGCACAGATACGCAGTATTTT
TRBJ2-7	TRBV7-9	-	14	-	CASSLGGAVYEQYF	TGTGCCAGCAGCTTAGGGGGGGCAGTTTACGAGCAGTACTTC
TRBJ2-1	TRBV16	-	10	-	CASGENEQFF	TGTGCCAGCGGGGAGAATGAGCAGTTCTTC
TRBJ1-2	TRBV5-1	-	16	-	CASRPAGAYLNYGYTF	TGCGCCAGCAGGCCGGCAGGGGCCTACCTTAACTATGGCTACACCTTC
TRBJ1-2	TRBV5-1	-	15	TRBD1	CASSFTGAETRGYTF	TGCGCCAGCAGCTTCACAGGGGCCGAAACGCGGGGCTACACCTTC
TRBJ2-2	TRBV7-6	few	16	-	CASSVRQEINTGELFF	TGTGCCAGCAGCGTTAGACAGGAGATAAACACCGGGGAGCTGTTTTTT
TRBJ2-5	TRBV7-2	-	15	TRBD2	CASSSLGGTIQAQYF	TGTGCCAGCAGTTCTCTCGGGGGGACTATTCAGGCCCAGTACTTC
TRBJ1-1	TRBV19	-	12	-	CASSIGDSEAFF	TGTGCCAGTAGTATCGGAGACAGTGAAGCTTTCTTT
TRBJ2-2	TRBV19	few	12	-	CASRGTFGELFF	TGTGCCAGTAGGGGGACATTCGGGGAGCTGTTTTTT
TRBJ2-2	TRBV5-1	-	14	-	CASSLVPDTGELFF	TGCGCCAGCAGCTTGGTACCAGACACCGGGGAGCTGTTTTTT
TRBJ2-1	TRBV5-1	-	13	-	CASSFLGGNEQFF	TGCGCCAGCAGCTTCCTAGGAGGGAATGAGCAGTTCTTC
TRBJ2-1	TRBV13	-	11	-	CASSLENEQFF	TGTGCCAGCAGCTTAGAGAATGAGCAGTTCTTC
TRBJ2-1	TRBV9	-	17	TRBD2	CASSVGLIGGRANEQFF	TGTGCCAGCAGCGTAGGGCTCATTGGCGGGAGGGCCAATGAGCAGTTCTTC
TRBJ2-7	TRBV27	-	15	TRBD2	CASSSLAGGSYEQYF	TGTGCCAGCAGTTCCCTAGCGGGAGGGTCCTACGAGCAGTACTTC
TRBJ2-3	TRBV4-3	medium-sized	14	-	CASSQGAEGLFIYF	TGCGCCAGCAGCCAAGGGGCGGAGGGACTTTTCATCTATTTT
TRBJ1-4	TRBV4-2	-	15	-	CASSQGGPENEKLFF	TGTGCCAGCAGCCAAGGGGGGCCAGAGAATGAAAAACTGTTTTTT
TRBJ1-3	TRBV6-6	-	15	-	CASSYAGSSGNTIYF	TGTGCCAGCAGTTACGCCGGGAGCTCTGGAAACACCATATATTTT
TRBJ2-4	TRBV28	-	14	-	CASSPPGVLNIQYF	TGTGCCAGCAGTCCCCCGGGAGTGCTAAACATTCAGTACTTC
TRBJ1-2	TRBV19	-	15	TRBD1	CASSIGQGVFYGYTF	TGTGCCAGTAGTATCGGACAGGGGGTATTCTATGGCTACACCTTC
TRBJ2-3	TRBV5-1	-	16	TRBD2	CASSLLAGRDTDTQYF	TGCGCCAGCAGCTTACTAGCGGGACGGGATACAGATACGCAGTATTTT